The 22 T cell receptor beta chains below come from one sample, sequenced in a study of identical twins. In TCRdb, the 5' RACE reads were re-called with MiXCR into one record per CDR3 protein. Here the sample spans fewer than 900,000 distinct CDR3 sequences, 18% being singletons. These sequences were also reported in another study, on T cells expressing NK-cell markers.

Sequenced sample: PBMCs. The receptors were sampled from a woman aged 18 to 35 in good health.

As concerns this clonotype: One end of the junction varies from germline; a read error may be responsible. V is TRBV5-1 and J is TRBJ2-1; 7 nucleotides line up with TRBD1. CDR1 and CDR2 (germline): SGHRS, YFSETQ. The CDR3 spans 12 residues. The CDR3 region is CACRNRGNEQFF. CDR3 in DNA: TGCGCCTGCAGAAACAGGGGCAATGAGCAGTTCTTC.

The chain has TRBV12-3 or TRBV12-4 and TRBJ1-2, with 7 bases fitting TRBD1. This CDR3 has 14 residues. Unmatched junction bases numbered 8, after V lost 6 bases and J lost 4 bases. The CDR3 bases are TGTGCCAGCAGCCCCGCAGGGGACAGCTATGGCTACACCTTC. Translating it yields CASSPAGDSYGYTF.

This clonotype was recorded once. This chain uses TRBV20-1 with TRBJ2-6; tentative D call: TRBD1 (6 bases). The V gene's germline CDR1 is DFQATT and CDR2 SNEGSKA (reference sequence). CDR3 length: 15 amino acids. Trimming shortened V by 4 bases and J by 0 bases, and 10 bases separated the two germline ends. The CDR3: CSANDRNSGANVLTF. DNA for the CDR3: TGCAGTGCTAATGACAGGAACTCTGGGGCCAACGTCCTGACTTTC.

This clonotype came up a few times. This chain joins TRBV10-3 and TRBJ2-5; D possibly matches TRBD1 or TRBD2 (5 bases each). The CDR3 runs 17 residues. The germline V gene has CDR1 ENHRY and CDR2 SYGVKD. V shed 0 bases and J shed 0 bases, with 14 bases lying between them. The CDR3 region is CAISESRGARNQETQYF. The CDR3 DNA is TGTGCCATCAGTGAGTCGCGAGGGGCCAGGAACCAAGAGACCCAGTACTTC.

The rearrangement joins TRBV12-3 or TRBV12-4 to TRBJ1-1, with D possibly TRBD1 on 5 matching bases. V lost 2 bases and J 4 bases, leaving 17 bases between the germline ends. The CDR3 contains 16 residues. CDR3 nucleotide sequence: TGTGCCAGCAGTTTATGGTGGCGGACTAGGGGCACTGAAGCTTTCTTT. It yields the protein CASSLWWRTRGTEAFF.

This clonotype was observed a handful of times. V and J are TRBV16 and TRBJ2-7; D is possibly TRBD1 (6 bases). This CDR3 contains 15 residues. Germline loops: CDR1 KGHSY, CDR2 FQNENV. V was cut by 2 bases and J by 0 bases, with 11 bases left in between. CDR3 nucleotides: TGTGCCAGCAGCCAACGGGACATTTTCTCCTACGAGCAGTACTTC. This gives the protein CASSQRDIFSYEQYF. The entire variable domain, with the rest obtained from reference TRBV16 and TRBJ2-7, is as follows: GEEVAQTPKHLVRGEGQKAKLYCAPIKGHSYVFWYQQVLKNEFKFLISFQNENVFDETGMPKERFSAKCLPNSPCSLEIQATKLEDSAVYFCASSQRDIFSYEQYFGPGTRLTVT.

This clonotype was observed a handful of times. The rearrangement uses TRBV10-3 and TRBJ2-5; 12 nucleotides line up with TRBD2. Germline V gene data show CDR1 as ENHRY and CDR2 as SYGVKD. The CDR3 consists of 15 residues. Trimming removed 6 bases from V and 5 bases from J; junction bases left unmatched: 7. The CDR3 DNA reads as TGTGCCATCAGCCGACTAGCGGGAGACGGGGAGACCCAGTACTTC. It encodes CAISRLAGDGETQYF.

The chain joins TRBV5-1 to TRBJ1-1; the match to TRBD1 covers 7 bases. CDR3 length: 17 residues. Germline trimming cut 4 bases from V and 1 base from J; bases unmatched to any gene: 13. Germline V gives CDR1 SGHRS, CDR2 YFSETQ. The CDR3 DNA reads as TGCGCCAGCAGCCAGGCGTGGGATGAGGGGGCGAACACTGAAGCTTTCTTT. Protein product: CASSQAWDEGANTEAFF.

The DNA of the CDR3 is TGTGCCAGCAGTTCTGAGGGTACTGAGCAGTTCTTC. This codes for CASSSEGTEQFF. The chain uses TRBV7-7 and TRBJ2-1; D possibly corresponds to TRBD2 (5 bases). The germline V gene encodes CDR1 SSHAT and CDR2 FNYEAQ (reference sequence). Trimming removed 6 bases from V and 9 bases from J, with 12 bases in between. The length of the CDR3 is 12 residues.

The gene calls are TRBV29-1 and TRBJ2-3, with D perhaps TRBD2 (5 bases). This CDR3 spans 14 amino acids. V was pared by 5 bases and J by 0 bases, with 12 bases between. The germline V gene has CDR1 SQVTM and CDR2 ANQGSEA. This CDR3 is CSVSSRGSTDTQYF. The DNA for the CDR3 is TGCAGCGTTTCGTCTAGAGGGAGCACAGATACGCAGTATTTT.

The gene calls are TRBV6-1 and TRBJ2-7, with 11 positions matching TRBD2. The CDR3 runs to 15 residues. After removal of 3 bases from V and 3 bases from J, the junction contained 4 bases not matched to a gene. Germline V gives CDR1 MNHNS, CDR2 SASEGT. The CDR3 coding sequence is TGTGCCAGCAGTGAGGTAGCGGGGGGGCACTACGAGCAGTACTTC. This codes for CASSEVAGGHYEQYF.

This clonotype was seen a few times. The chain uses TRBV10-3 and TRBJ1-1; D is uncertain. This CDR3 comprises 14 residues. V lost 1 base and J 1 base, leaving 7 bases between the germline ends. Germline CDR1 reads ENHRY; CDR2 reads SYGVKD. Here the CDR3 reads CAISEYEGNTEAFF. The CDR3 coding sequence is TGTGCCATCAGTGAGTACGAGGGGAACACTGAAGCTTTCTTT.

This chain joins TRBV7-2 and TRBJ2-1, with TRBD2 matching 10 bases. Per the germline V gene, CDR1 is SGHTA and CDR2 is FQGNSA. V lost 5 bases to trimming and J lost 3 bases; unmatched junction nucleotides: 10. The CDR3 extends over 17 amino acids. The DNA of the CDR3 is TGTGCCAGCAGCCTCCCTTTAGCGGGAGGCAGCTACAATGAGCAGTTCTTC. Protein sequence: CASSLPLAGGSYNEQFF. Combining the CDR3 with reference TRBV7-2 and TRBJ2-1 gives the whole variable domain GAGVSQSPSNKVTEKGKDVELRCDPISGHTALYWYRQSLGQGLEFLIYFQGNSAPDKSGLPSDRFSAERTGGSVSTLTIQRTQQEDSAVYLCASSLPLAGGSYNEQFFGPGTRLTVL.

This clonotype was observed a few times. The V gene is TRBV5-6, the J gene TRBJ2-7; D is unclear. V shed 4 bases and J shed 9 bases, with 14 bases lying between them. CDR3 length: 12 amino acids. Germline V lookup: CDR1 SGHDT, CDR2 YYEEEE. This chain's CDR3 is CASSDPPGVQYF. CDR3 in DNA: TGTGCCAGCAGCGACCCCCCTGGGGTGCAGTACTTC. The full variable domain, completed using reference TRBV5-6 and TRBJ2-7, is DAGVTQSPTHLIKTRGQQVTLRCSPKSGHDTVSWYQQALGQGPQFIFQYYEEEERQRGNFPDRFSGHQFPNYSSELNVNALLLGDSALYLCASSDPPGVQYFGPGTRLTVT.

V is TRBV11-2 and J is TRBJ2-7, with unresolved D. The germline V and J ends were trimmed by 1 base and 2 bases, with 12 bases remaining between them. Germline-derived CDR1 and CDR2 are SGHAT and FQNNGV. The CDR3 spans 15 residues. Written as DNA, the CDR3 is TGTGCCAGCAGCTTAGGGGCAGGTTTGGCCTACGAGCAGTACTTC. Protein sequence: CASSLGAGLAYEQYF.

The sample holds a few counts of this clonotype. The CDR3: CASSYRGPNEQYF. The CDR3 DNA follows: TGTGCCAGCAGTTACCGGGGCCCCAACGAGCAGTACTTC. This sequence joins TRBV6-5 and TRBJ2-7; D could derive from TRBD1 or TRBD2 (5 bases each). The V gene's germline CDR1 is MNHEY and CDR2 SVGAGI. The length of the CDR3 is 13 residues. Deletions cut 2 bases from V and 5 bases from J, with 10 bases between.

This clonotype was seen only a few times. The J gene is TRBJ2-3, the V gene TRBV10-3; D ambiguous. V was clipped by 8 bases and J by 0 bases, with 9 bases between them. This CDR3 is 13 amino acids long. The germline V gene has CDR1 ENHRY and CDR2 SYGVKD. This CDR3 is CAIAVESTDTQYF. CDR3 in DNA: TGTGCCATCGCAGTGGAGAGCACAGATACGCAGTATTTT.

J is TRBJ2-3 and V is TRBV12-3 or TRBV12-4, with 8 bases fitting TRBD1. After removal of 6 bases from V and 4 bases from J, the junction contained 3 bases not matched to a gene. The CDR3 loop spans 13 amino acids. CDR3 amino acids: CASSQGAADTQYF. The CDR3 DNA reads as TGTGCCAGCAGCCAGGGGGCTGCAGATACGCAGTATTTT.

This clonotype was observed a few times. The V and J genes are TRBV5-6 and TRBJ1-2; possible D gene TRBD1, 5 bases. The CDR3 length is 14 residues. The germline V gene has CDR1 SGHDT and CDR2 YYEEEE. The V gene lost 1 base and the J gene lost 3 bases, with 10 bases spanning the gap. The CDR3 loop is CASSLKGTYYGYTF. CDR3 nucleotides: TGTGCCAGCAGCTTGAAGGGGACCTACTATGGCTACACCTTC.

The chain employs TRBV7-8 and TRBJ2-1; 7 nucleotides agree with TRBD2. CDR3 length: 14 residues. J lost 6 bases, V lost 1 base, and 3 bases had no gene match. Germline V lookup: CDR1 SGHVS, CDR2 FQNEAQ. CDR3 in DNA: TGTGCCAGCAGCTTAGTGCGACTAGCCAATGAGCAGTTCTTC. Its protein product is CASSLVRLANEQFF.

V is TRBV7-2 and J is TRBJ2-7, with TRBD1 matching 7 bases. Germline assignment: CDR1 SGHTA and CDR2 FQGNSA. The V and J ends lost 0 bases and 6 bases, in that order; junction bases with no gene match: 11. This CDR3 has 16 residues. The CDR3 nucleotides read TGTGCCAGCAGCTTAGCGCTGGGGCTAGCAGGGGGCGAGCAGTACTTC. As protein: CASSLALGLAGGEQYF.

This clonotype was observed a few times. The chain joins TRBV29-1 to TRBJ2-3, with a tentative D call TRBD2 (5 bases). CDR1 and CDR2 (germline): SQVTM, ANQGSEA. The V end was cut by 6 bases, the J end by 5 bases, with 15 bases between. CDR3 length: 13 amino acids. Here the CDR3 reads CSVVLAVQDTQYF. DNA of the CDR3: TGCAGCGTCGTCCTAGCAGTACAAGATACGCAGTATTTT.